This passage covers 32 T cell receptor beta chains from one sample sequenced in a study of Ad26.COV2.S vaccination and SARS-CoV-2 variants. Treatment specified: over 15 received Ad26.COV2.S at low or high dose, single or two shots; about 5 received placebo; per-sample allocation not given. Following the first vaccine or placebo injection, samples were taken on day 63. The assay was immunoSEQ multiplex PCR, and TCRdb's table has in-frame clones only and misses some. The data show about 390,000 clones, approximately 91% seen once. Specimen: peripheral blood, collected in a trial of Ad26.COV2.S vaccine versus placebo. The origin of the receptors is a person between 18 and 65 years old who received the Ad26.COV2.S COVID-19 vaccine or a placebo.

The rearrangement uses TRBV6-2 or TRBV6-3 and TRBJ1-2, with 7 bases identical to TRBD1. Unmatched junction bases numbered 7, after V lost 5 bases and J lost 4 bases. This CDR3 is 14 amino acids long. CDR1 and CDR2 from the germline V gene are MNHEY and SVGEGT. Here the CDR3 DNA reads TGTGCCAGCAGTATCGACAGGGCGCGCTATGGCTACACCTTC. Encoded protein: CASSIDRARYGYTF.

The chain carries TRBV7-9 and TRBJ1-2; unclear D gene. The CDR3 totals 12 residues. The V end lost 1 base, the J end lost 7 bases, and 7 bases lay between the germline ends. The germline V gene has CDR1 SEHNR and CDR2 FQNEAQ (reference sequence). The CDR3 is CASSLGDLGYTF. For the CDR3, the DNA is TGTGCCAGCAGCTTAGGCGACCTTGGCTACACCTTC.

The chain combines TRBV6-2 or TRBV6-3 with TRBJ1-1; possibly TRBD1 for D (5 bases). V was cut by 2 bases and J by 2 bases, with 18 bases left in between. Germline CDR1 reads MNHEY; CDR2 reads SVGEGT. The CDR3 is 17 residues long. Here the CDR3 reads CASSYIQGPRINTEAFF. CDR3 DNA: TGTGCCAGCAGTTACATTCAGGGCCCGCGCATCAACACTGAAGCTTTCTTT.

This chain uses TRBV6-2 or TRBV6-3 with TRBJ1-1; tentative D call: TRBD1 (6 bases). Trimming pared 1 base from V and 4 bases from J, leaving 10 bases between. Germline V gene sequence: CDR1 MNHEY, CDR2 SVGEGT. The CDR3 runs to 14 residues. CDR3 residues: CASSYWGASTEAFF. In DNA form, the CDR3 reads TGTGCCAGCAGTTACTGGGGGGCGAGCACTGAAGCTTTCTTT.

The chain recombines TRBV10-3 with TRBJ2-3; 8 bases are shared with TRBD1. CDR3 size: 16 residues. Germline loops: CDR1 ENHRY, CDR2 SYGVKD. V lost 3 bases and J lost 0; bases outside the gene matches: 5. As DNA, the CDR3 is TGTGCCATCAGTGAACAGGGACAGGTCAGCACAGATACGCAGTATTTT. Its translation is CAISEQGQVSTDTQYF.

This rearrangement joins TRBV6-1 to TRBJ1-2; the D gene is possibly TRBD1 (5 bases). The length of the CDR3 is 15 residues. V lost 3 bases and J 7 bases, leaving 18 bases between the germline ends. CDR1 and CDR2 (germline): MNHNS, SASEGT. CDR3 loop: CASSDQGLVAGGYTF. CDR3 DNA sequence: TGTGCCAGCAGTGACCAGGGCCTTGTGGCGGGTGGCTACACCTTC.

CDR3 protein: CASSLSWVGSSYNSPLHF. CDR3 bases: TGTGCCAGCAGTTTATCGTGGGTGGGAAGCTCCTATAATTCACCCCTCCACTTT. The chain carries TRBV27 and TRBJ1-6; no clear D gene. V lost 0 bases, J lost 0 bases, and 12 bases lay in between. Germline CDR1 reads MNHEY; CDR2 reads SMNVEV (reference sequence). There are 18 residues in the CDR3.

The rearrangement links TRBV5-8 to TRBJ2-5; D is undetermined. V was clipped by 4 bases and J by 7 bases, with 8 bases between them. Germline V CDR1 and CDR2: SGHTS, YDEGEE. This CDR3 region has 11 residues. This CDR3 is CASSPERTQYF. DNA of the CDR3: TGTGCCAGCAGCCCAGAGCGGACCCAGTACTTC.

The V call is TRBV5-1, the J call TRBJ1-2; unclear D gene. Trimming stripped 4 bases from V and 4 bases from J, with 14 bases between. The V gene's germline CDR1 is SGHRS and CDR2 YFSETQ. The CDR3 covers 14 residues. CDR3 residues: CASSGGFVSYGYTF. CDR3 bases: TGCGCCAGCAGCGGAGGGTTCGTCAGCTATGGCTACACCTTC. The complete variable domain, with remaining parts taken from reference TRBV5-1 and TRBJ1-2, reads KAGVTQTPRYLIKTRGQQVTLSCSPISGHRSVSWYQQTPGQGLQFLFEYFSETQRNKGNFPGRFSGRQFSNSRSEMNVSTLELGDSALYLCASSGGFVSYGYTFGSGTRLTVV.

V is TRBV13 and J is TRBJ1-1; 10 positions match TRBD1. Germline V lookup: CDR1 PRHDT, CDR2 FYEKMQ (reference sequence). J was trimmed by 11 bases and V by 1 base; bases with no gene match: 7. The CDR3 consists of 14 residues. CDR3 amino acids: CASSLVGTGDTAFF. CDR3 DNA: TGTGCCAGCAGCTTAGTAGGGACAGGGGACACTGCTTTCTTT.

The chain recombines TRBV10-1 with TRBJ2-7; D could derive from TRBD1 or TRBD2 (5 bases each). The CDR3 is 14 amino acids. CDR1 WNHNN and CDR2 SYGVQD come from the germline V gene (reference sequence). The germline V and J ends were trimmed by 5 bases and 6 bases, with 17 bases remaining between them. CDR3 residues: CASSTGTLSLEQYF. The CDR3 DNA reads TGCGCCAGCAGTACCGGGACCTTGTCCCTCGAGCAGTACTTC.

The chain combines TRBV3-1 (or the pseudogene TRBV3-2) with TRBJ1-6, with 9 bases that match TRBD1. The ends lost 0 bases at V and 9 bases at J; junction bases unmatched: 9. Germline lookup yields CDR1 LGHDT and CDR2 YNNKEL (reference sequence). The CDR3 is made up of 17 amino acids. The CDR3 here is CASSQERAGTGTSPLHF. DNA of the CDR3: TGTGCCAGCAGCCAAGAAAGGGCCGGGACAGGGACTTCACCCCTCCACTTT.

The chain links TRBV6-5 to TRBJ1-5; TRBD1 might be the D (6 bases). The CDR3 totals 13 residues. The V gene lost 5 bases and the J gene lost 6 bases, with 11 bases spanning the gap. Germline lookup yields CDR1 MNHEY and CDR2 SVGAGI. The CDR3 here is CASSPEGGQPQHF. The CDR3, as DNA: TGTGCCAGCAGTCCCGAGGGGGGTCAGCCCCAGCATTTT.

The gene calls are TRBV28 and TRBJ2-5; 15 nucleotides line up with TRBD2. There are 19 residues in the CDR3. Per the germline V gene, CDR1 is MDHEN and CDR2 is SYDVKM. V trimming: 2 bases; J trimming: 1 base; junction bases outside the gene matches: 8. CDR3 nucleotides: TGTGCCAGCAGTTTAAGTTGGACTAGCGGGGGGGACCGCCAAGAGACCCAGTACTTC. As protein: CASSLSWTSGGDRQETQYF. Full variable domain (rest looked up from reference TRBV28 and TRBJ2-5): DVKVTQSSRYLVKRTGEKVFLECVQDMDHENMFWYRQDPGLGLRLIYFSYDVKMKEKGDIPEGYSVSREKKERFSLILESASTNQTSMYLCASSLSWTSGGDRQETQYFGPGTRLLVL.

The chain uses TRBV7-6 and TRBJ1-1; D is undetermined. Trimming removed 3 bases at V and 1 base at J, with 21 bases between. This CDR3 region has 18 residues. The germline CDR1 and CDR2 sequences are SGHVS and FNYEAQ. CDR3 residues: CASSFTPVDTTSNTEAFF. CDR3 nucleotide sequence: TGTGCCAGCAGCTTTACCCCGGTCGACACAACTTCGAACACTGAAGCTTTCTTT.

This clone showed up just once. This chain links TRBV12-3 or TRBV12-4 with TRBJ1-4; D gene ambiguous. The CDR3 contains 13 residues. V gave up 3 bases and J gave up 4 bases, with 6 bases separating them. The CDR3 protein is CASSFNDNEKLFF. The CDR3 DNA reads TGTGCCAGCAGTTTTAACGATAATGAAAAACTGTTTTTT.

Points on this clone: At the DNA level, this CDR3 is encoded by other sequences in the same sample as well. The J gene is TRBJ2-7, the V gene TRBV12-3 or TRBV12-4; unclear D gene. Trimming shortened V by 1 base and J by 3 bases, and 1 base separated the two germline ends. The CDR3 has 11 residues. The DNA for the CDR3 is TGTGCCAGCAGTTTAGGCTACGAGCAGTACTTC. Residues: CASSLGYEQYF.

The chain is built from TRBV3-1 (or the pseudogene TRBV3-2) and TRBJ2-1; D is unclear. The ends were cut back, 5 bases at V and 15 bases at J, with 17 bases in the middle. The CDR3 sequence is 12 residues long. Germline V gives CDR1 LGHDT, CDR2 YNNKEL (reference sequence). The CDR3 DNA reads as TGTGCCAGCAGCTTCCTCTCCGGCCTTCCGTTCTTC. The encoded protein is CASSFLSGLPFF.

The chain's CDR3 is CASPTRASGGHNEQFF. CDR3 bases: TGTGCCAGCCCTACCAGAGCTAGCGGGGGGCACAATGAGCAGTTCTTC. The rearrangement uses TRBV27 and TRBJ2-1; 11 bases map to TRBD2. This CDR3 has 16 residues. Trimming cost V 8 bases and J 5 bases; bases outside gene matches: 11. Per germline, CDR1 MNHEY and CDR2 SMNVEV (reference sequence).

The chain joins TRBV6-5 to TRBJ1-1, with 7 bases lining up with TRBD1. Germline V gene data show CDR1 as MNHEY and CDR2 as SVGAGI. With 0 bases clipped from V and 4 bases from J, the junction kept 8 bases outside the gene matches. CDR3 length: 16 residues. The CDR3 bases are TGTGCCAGCAGTTACTCGAGTAGGGGGCAGGGCACTGAAGCTTTCTTT. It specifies CASSYSSRGQGTEAFF.

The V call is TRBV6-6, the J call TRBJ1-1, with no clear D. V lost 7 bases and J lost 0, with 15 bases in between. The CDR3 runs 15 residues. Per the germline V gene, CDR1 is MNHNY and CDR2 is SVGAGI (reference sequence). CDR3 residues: CASTDTPDMNTEAFF. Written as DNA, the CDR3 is TGTGCCAGCACCGACACCCCAGACATGAACACTGAAGCTTTCTTT.

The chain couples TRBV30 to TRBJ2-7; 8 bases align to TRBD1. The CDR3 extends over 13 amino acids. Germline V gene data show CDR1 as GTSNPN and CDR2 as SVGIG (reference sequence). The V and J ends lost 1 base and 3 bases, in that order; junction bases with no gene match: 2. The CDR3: CAWSAGTGYEQYF. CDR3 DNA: TGTGCCTGGAGTGCCGGGACAGGCTACGAGCAGTACTTC.

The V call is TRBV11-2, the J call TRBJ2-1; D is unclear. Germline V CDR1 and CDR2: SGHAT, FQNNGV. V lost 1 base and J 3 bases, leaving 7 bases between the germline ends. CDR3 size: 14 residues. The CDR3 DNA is TGTGCCAGCAGCTTAGTCGCCGGCTACAATGAGCAGTTCTTC. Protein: CASSLVAGYNEQFF.

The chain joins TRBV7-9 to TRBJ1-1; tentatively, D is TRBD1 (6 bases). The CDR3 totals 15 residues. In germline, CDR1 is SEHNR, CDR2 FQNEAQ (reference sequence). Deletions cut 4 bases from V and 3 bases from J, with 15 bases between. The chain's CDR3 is CASSSFRAGDTEAFF. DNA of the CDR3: TGTGCCAGCAGCTCTTTTCGGGCAGGGGACACTGAAGCTTTCTTT.

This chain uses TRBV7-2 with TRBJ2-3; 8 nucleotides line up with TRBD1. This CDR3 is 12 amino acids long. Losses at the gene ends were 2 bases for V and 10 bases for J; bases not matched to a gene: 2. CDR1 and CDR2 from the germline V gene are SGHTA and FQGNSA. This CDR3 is CASSLPGQAQYF. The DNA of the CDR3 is TGTGCCAGCAGCTTACCGGGACAGGCGCAGTATTTT. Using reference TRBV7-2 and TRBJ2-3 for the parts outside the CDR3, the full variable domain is GAGVSQSPSNKVTEKGKDVELRCDPISGHTALYWYRQSLGQGLEFLIYFQGNSAPDKSGLPSDRFSAERTGGSVSTLTIQRTQQEDSAVYLCASSLPGQAQYFGPGTRLTVL.

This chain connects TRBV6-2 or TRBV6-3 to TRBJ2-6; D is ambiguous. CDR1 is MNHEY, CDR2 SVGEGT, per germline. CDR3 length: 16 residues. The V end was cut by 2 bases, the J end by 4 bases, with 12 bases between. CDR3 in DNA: TGTGCCAGCAGTTACCCCGGACGTGTCGGGGCCAACGTCCTGACTTTC. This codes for CASSYPGRVGANVLTF.

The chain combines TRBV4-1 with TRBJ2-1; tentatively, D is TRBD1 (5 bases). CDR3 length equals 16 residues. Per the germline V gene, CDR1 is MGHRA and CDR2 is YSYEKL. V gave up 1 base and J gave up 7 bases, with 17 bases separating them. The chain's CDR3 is CASSQVGRSAANEQFF. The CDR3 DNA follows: TGCGCCAGCAGCCAAGTGGGGCGTTCGGCGGCGAATGAGCAGTTCTTC.

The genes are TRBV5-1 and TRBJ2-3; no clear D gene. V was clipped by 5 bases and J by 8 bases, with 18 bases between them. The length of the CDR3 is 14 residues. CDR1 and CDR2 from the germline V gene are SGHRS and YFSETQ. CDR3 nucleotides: TGCGCCAGCAGGCTCGGAACCCCTAGGTCTACGCAGTATTTT. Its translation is CASRLGTPRSTQYF.

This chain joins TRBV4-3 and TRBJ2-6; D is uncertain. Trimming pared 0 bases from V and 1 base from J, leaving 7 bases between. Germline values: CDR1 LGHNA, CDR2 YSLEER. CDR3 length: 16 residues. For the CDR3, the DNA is TGCGCCAGCAGCCAAGATAGGGCTTCTGGGGCCAACGTCCTGACTTTC. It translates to CASSQDRASGANVLTF.

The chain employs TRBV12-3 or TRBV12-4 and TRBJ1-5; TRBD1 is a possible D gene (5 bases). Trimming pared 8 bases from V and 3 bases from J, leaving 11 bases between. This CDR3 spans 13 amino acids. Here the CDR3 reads CASRGPLNQPQHF. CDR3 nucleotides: TGTGCCAGCCGGGGCCCACTCAATCAGCCCCAGCATTTT.

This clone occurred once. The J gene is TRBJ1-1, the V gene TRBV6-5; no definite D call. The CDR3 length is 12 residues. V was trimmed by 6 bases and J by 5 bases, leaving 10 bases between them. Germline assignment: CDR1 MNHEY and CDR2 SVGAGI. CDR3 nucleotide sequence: TGTGCCAGCAGCCACATTGGGACTGAAGCTTTCTTT. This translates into CASSHIGTEAFF.

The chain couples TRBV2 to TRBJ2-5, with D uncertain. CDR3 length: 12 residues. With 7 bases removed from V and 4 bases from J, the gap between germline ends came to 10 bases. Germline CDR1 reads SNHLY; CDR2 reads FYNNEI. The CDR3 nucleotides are TGTGCCAGCATGGTGTTTGGAGAGACCCAGTACTTC. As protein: CASMVFGETQYF.